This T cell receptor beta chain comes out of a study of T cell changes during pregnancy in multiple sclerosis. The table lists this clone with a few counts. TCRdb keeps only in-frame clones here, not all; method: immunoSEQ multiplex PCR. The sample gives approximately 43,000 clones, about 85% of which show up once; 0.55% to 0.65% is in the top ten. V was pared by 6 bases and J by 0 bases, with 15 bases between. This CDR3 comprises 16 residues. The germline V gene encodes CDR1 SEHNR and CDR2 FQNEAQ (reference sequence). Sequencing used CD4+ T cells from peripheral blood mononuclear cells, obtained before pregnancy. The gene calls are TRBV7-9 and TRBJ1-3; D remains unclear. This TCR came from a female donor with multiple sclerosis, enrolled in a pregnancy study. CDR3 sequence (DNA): TGTGCCAGCAGTCCCACCGGGGTTGACTCTGGAAACACCATATATTTT. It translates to CASSPTGVDSGNTIYF. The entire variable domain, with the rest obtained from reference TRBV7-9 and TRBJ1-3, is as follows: DTGVSQNPRHKITKRGQNVTFRCDPISEHNRLYWYRQTLGQGPEFLTYFQNEAQLEKSRLLSDRFSAERPKGSFSTLEIQRTEQGDSAMYLCASSPTGVDSGNTIYFGEGSWLTVV.